This T cell receptor beta chain was documented in a study of T cell responses to AZD1222 COVID-19 vaccine. Study background: Analyses pooled second doses at about 4 or about 12 weeks.

J was trimmed by 4 bases and V by 6 bases; bases with no gene match: 6. This CDR3 region has 16 residues. The germline gives CDR1 SGHAT, CDR2 FQNNGV. This clone was observed a handful of times. The repertoire was sequenced with immunoSEQ multiplex PCR; TCRdb's copy has only in-frame clones and lacks some. The top ten hold under 2% of the sample, which has about 54,000 clones, roughly 90% seen once. The TCR originated in an adult in good health. The material sequenced was peripheral blood, taken on day 0 of AZD1222 vaccination. This chain connects TRBV11-2 to TRBJ2-3; the match to TRBD2 covers 14 bases. In DNA, the CDR3 is TGTGCCAGCAGTTGGACTAGCGGGAGGCTCGCAGATACGCAGTATTTT. This encodes CASSWTSGRLADTQYF.